This TCR beta chain was recovered during a study of patients and donors after allogeneic stem cell transplantation. Trimming shortened V by 0 bases and J by 4 bases, and 9 bases separated the two germline ends. The germline gives CDR1 LGHNA, CDR2 YSLEER. This CDR3 has 15 amino acids. One entry per CDR3 protein results from TCRdb running MiXCR on the RT-PCR reads. In the table there are about a million distinct CDR3 sequences, around 17% of which are singletons. V and J are TRBV4-3 and TRBJ2-2, with D hard to call. The sequence was collected from a human donor who was either an allogeneic HSCT recipient or a stem cell or donor lymphocyte infusion donor (not recorded which). It is not recorded whose cells these are; they may come from a transplant donor. What was sequenced was blood, either unsorted or a sorted T cell fraction (not recorded which). CDR3 DNA sequence: TGCGCCAGCAGCCAAGAGTGGGGTTCCACCGGGGAGCTGTTTTTT. Translation gives CASSQEWGSTGELFF.